This is a list of T cell receptor beta chains from one sample in a study of T cell repertoires in cytomegalovirus infection. TCRdb fed the reads into MiXCR, producing one record per CDR3 protein. The table shows 570,000 or so distinct CDR3 sequences, with about 39% occurring only once. Antigen specificity for these receptors is unknown. Material: cultured PBMCs, obtained from culture after CMV antigen stimulation. The receptors derive from a human donor in good health (CMV status not recorded). Some clones in this sample may be carry-over from other donors' samples. The CDR3 runs from the conserved cysteine through the conserved F or W. Size is omitted from some rows. Given values are once, few, many or a class for expanded clones.

clone size	V gene	CDR3 protein
few	TRBV12-3/TRBV12-4	CASSLGTTETQYF
.	TRBV7-2	CASSVDSHGYTF
few	TRBV4-1	CASSQGMGRSRRELFF
.	TRBV6-5	CASSETGVSYEQYF
few	TRBV7-2	CASSLDTTNEKLFF
many	TRBV7-2	CASSFLAGGREQYF
few	TRBV28	CASSSPRQGRSYEQYF
few	TRBV7-6	CASSPLLDRGGEQYF
.	TRBV7-7	CASSPYRAGEGDTQYF
few	TRBV12-3/TRBV12-4	CASSLGDGGEETQYF
once	TRBV19	CATGQGFSPLHF
.	TRBV7-6	CASSFGTSGWDEQFF
few	TRBV18	CASSAGQNSNQPQHF
.	TRBV7-2	CASSYQGGPNEKLFF
.	TRBV7-2	CASSASGGAYEQYF
few	TRBV5-4	CASSPAVHTEAFF
many	TRBV7-2	CASSLGTFNEKLFF
.	TRBV7-2	CASSSAGTSGKNIQYF
.	TRBV4-1	CASSQADGIQETQYF
.	TRBV2	CASSKQGARNEQYF
.	TRBV11-2	CASRDTGAYEQYF
once	TRBV2	CASSTDRAQPQHF
.	TRBV20-1	CSARPAKGAQNYGYTF
few	TRBV15	CATSTRRGNQPQHF
.	TRBV7-2	CASSYRTGNSYEQYF
.	TRBV5-4	CASSPPPGTGEFGYTF
.	TRBV7-7	CASSLKRGPTSGGPTYEQYF